The next 10 T cell receptor beta chains were all read from a single sample in a study of blood T cells in healthy people across ages. A J-beta primer mix and a sample-barcoded 5' primer were used in a second PCR of roughly 6 to 11 cycles. TCRdb reanalysed the 5' RACE reads using MiXCR and keeps one entry per CDR3 protein. The table records around 750,000 distinct CDR3 sequences, 53% of them present only once. Input material: blood. The source is a man aged 80 or over in good health.

The chain has TRBV20-1 and TRBJ2-5; 12 nucleotides agree with TRBD2. Germline V gene data show CDR1 as DFQATT and CDR2 as SNEGSKA (reference sequence). The CDR3 has 16 residues. Germline trimming cut 2 bases from V and 5 bases from J; bases unmatched to any gene: 9. Here the CDR3 reads CSARILAGGPWETQYF. CDR3 DNA: TGCAGTGCTAGAATTCTAGCGGGAGGGCCTTGGGAGACCCAGTACTTC.

The V and J genes are TRBV7-2 and TRBJ2-5; no clear D. The germline CDR1 and CDR2 sequences are SGHTA and FQGNSA. This CDR3 is 14 amino acids long. V was trimmed by 1 base and J by 11 bases, leaving 17 bases between them. CDR3 DNA: TGTGCCAGCAGCTTAGGGGTAGTCTACAATGAGCAGTACTTC. Translation gives CASSLGVVYNEQYF.

The chain is built from TRBV7-9 and TRBJ2-1, with TRBD1 as a possible D gene (5 bases). The germline V and J ends were trimmed by 3 bases and 5 bases, with 14 bases remaining between them. CDR3 length: 15 amino acids. The germline CDR1 and CDR2 sequences are SEHNR and FQNEAQ (reference sequence). In DNA, the CDR3 is TGTGCCAGCAGCTTTGCTGGGGCACGAAACAATGAGCAGTTCTTC. Translating gives CASSFAGARNNEQFF. Combining the CDR3 with reference TRBV7-9 and TRBJ2-1 gives the whole variable domain DTGVSQNPRHKITKRGQNVTFRCDPISEHNRLYWYRQTLGQGPEFLTYFQNEAQLEKSRLLSDRFSAERPKGSFSTLEIQRTEQGDSAMYLCASSFAGARNNEQFFGPGTRLTVL.

This clonotype has more than one count but fewer than ten. V and J are TRBV7-2 and TRBJ2-7; D may match TRBD1 or TRBD2 (5 bases each). The CDR3 is made up of 14 amino acids. The germline CDR1 and CDR2 sequences are SGHTA and FQGNSA. Trimming removed 3 bases at V and 10 bases at J, with 19 bases between. The DNA for the CDR3 is TGTGCCAGCAGCTTGGACTTTAGTAAAGGGGTCCAGTACTTC. It yields the protein CASSLDFSKGVQYF.

This chain joins TRBV5-6 and TRBJ2-5; D ambiguous. V gave up 6 bases and J gave up 9 bases, with 30 bases separating them. The CDR3 runs to 17 residues. Per germline, CDR1 SGHDT and CDR2 YYEEEE. CDR3 nucleotides: TGTGCCAGCACCGAAATAACGAGGACGGAGCAAGAGATGGCCCAGTACTTC. Amino acid sequence: CASTEITRTEQEMAQYF.

The chain's CDR3 is CASSFSGSSYNEQYF. In nucleotides, the CDR3 is TGTGCCAGCAGTTTCAGCGGGAGCTCCTACAATGAGCAGTACTTC. The rearrangement joins TRBV2 to TRBJ2-1; 8 bases fit TRBD2. The assigned J gene may be wrong: the sequence end matches TRBJ2-7 better. The CDR3 is 15 residues long. Germline V lookup: CDR1 SNHLY, CDR2 FYNNEI.

There are a few counts of this clonotype. This chain links TRBV5-1 with TRBJ2-5; D possibly corresponds to TRBD1 (5 bases). Germline CDR1 is SGHRS and CDR2 is YFSETQ. This CDR3 comprises 13 residues. The germline V and J ends were trimmed by 4 bases and 5 bases, with 12 bases remaining between them. The chain's CDR3 is CASSSAGSETQYF. CDR3 coding DNA: TGCGCCAGCAGCAGCGCAGGGTCCGAGACCCAGTACTTC. Full variable domain (rest looked up from reference TRBV5-1 and TRBJ2-5): KAGVTQTPRYLIKTRGQQVTLSCSPISGHRSVSWYQQTPGQGLQFLFEYFSETQRNKGNFPGRFSGRQFSNSRSEMNVSTLELGDSALYLCASSSAGSETQYFGPGTRLLVL.

About this clonotype itself: A junction end diverges from the germline sequence, so it may reflect a read error. The CDR3 reads CACSGAGYSYEQYF. In nucleotides, the CDR3 is TGTGCCTGCAGCGGCGCAGGATACTCCTACGAGCAGTACTTC. The rearrangement uses TRBV3-1 and TRBJ2-7, with D tentatively TRBD2 (5 bases). Germline loops: CDR1 LGHDT, CDR2 YNNKEL (reference sequence). CDR3 length: 14 residues.

V and J are TRBV7-3 and TRBJ2-1; TRBD1 aligns across 12 bases. The V segment lost 5 bases and the J segment 7 bases; nucleotides outside the gene matches: 6. This CDR3 has 15 residues. The germline V gene has CDR1 SGHTA and CDR2 FQGTGA. The CDR3 sequence is CASSRGGQGANEQFF. CDR3 sequence (DNA): TGTGCCAGCAGCCGGGGGGGACAGGGGGCGAATGAGCAGTTCTTC. Full variable domain (outside the CDR3, taken from reference TRBV7-3 and TRBJ2-1): GAGVSQTPSNKVTEKGKYVELRCDPISGHTALYWYRQSLGQGPEFLIYFQGTGAADDSGLPNDRFFAVRPEGSVSTLKIQRTERGDSAVYLCASSRGGQGANEQFFGPGTRLTVL.

The chain links TRBV5-1 to TRBJ2-1; 10 bases fit TRBD2. Germline trimming cut 0 bases from V and 4 bases from J; bases unmatched to any gene: 7. Germline V gene lookup returns CDR1 SGHRS and CDR2 YFSETQ. The CDR3 loop spans 17 amino acids. CDR3 nucleotide sequence: TGCGCCAGCAGCTTGGGCTTACTAGCGGGGCCATACAATGAGCAGTTCTTC. It yields the protein CASSLGLLAGPYNEQFF.